These T cell receptor beta chains were read from a single sample in a study of cytomegalovirus exposure and HLA in healthy donors. Here immunoSEQ multiplex PCR was the method, and the copy in TCRdb shows in-frame clones only, minus some. The table includes 30,000 to 40,000 clones, about 70% detected once. Sequencing was done on a sample of PBMCs. Receptors were obtained from a man between 35 and 55 years old in good health and CMV-seropositive. Both conserved end residues are part of each CDR3. A D gene is named only where the DNA matches it firmly. Size is stated for part of the rows, as once, few or many counts, or as a class when the clone is expanded.

CDR3	DNA	J	size	D	V
CAGDRGKDTEAFF	TGTGCCGGGGACAGGGGGAAGGACACTGAAGCTTTCTTT	TRBJ1-1	-	TRBD1	TRBV30
CASSQDRLAGYRTGELFF	TGCGCCAGCAGCCAAGATCGGCTAGCGGGTTATAGGACCGGGGAGCTGTTTTTT	TRBJ2-2	-	TRBD2	TRBV4-1
CASSLGQGDGNTIYF	TGCGCCAGCAGCTTAGGACAGGGGGACGGAAACACCATATATTTT	TRBJ1-3	-	TRBD1	TRBV5-1
CASSPGTDTQYF	TGTGCCAGCAGCCCGGGCACAGATACGCAGTATTTT	TRBJ2-3	few	-	TRBV9
CASGYRGLWTGELFF	TGTGCCAGCGGGTACAGGGGGTTGTGGACCGGGGAGCTGTTTTTT	TRBJ2-2	-	TRBD1	TRBV6-5
CASSVEGVGYEQYF	TGTGCCAGCAGCGTAGAAGGGGTAGGCTACGAGCAGTACTTC	TRBJ2-7	few	-	TRBV9
CASSENVGWRGYEQYF	TGTGCCAGCAGTGAGAATGTGGGTTGGAGAGGCTACGAGCAGTACTTC	TRBJ2-7	-	-	TRBV6-1
CASSDSEGYTQYF	TGTGCCAGCAGTGACTCGGAGGGGTATACGCAGTATTTT	TRBJ2-3	once	-	TRBV6-4
CASRGRLARAGELFF	TGTGCCAGCAGAGGGCGACTAGCGAGGGCCGGGGAGCTGTTTTTT	TRBJ2-2	-	TRBD2	TRBV27
CASSRVGGYGAFF	TGTGCCAGCAGCCGTGTCGGGGGATACGGAGCTTTCTTT	TRBJ1-1	few	-	TRBV11-2
CPEGEADTQYF	TGTCCGGAGGGAGAGGCAGATACGCAGTATTTT	TRBJ2-3	-	-	TRBV11-2
CASSLNGQSSYNEQFF	TGTGCCAGCAGCTTAAACGGACAGAGCTCCTACAATGAGCAGTTCTTC	TRBJ2-1	-	-	TRBV7-8
CASSVRSSGGFQETQYF	TGTGCCAGCAGCGTTCGGTCTAGCGGGGGATTTCAAGAGACCCAGTACTTC	TRBJ2-5	-	TRBD2	TRBV9
CASSFDRGGTEAFF	TGTGCCAGCAGTTTTGACAGGGGGGGAACTGAAGCTTTCTTT	TRBJ1-1	-	TRBD1	TRBV6-5
CASSPANDRPYGYTF	TGTGCCAGCTCACCCGCAAACGACAGGCCTTATGGCTACACCTTC	TRBJ1-2	-	-	TRBV18
CASSLFGETQYF	TGTGCCAGCAGTTTGTTCGGAGAGACCCAGTACTTC	TRBJ2-5	-	-	TRBV6-1
CASSEVNRPDTQYF	TGTGCCAGCAGTGAAGTAAACAGACCAGATACGCAGTATTTT	TRBJ2-3	-	-	TRBV6-4
CASCDGGSYNSPLHF	TGTGCCAGCTGTGACGGGGGCTCCTATAATTCACCCCTCCACTTT	TRBJ1-6	-	-	TRBV6-6
CASSDRTQEVNQPQHF	TGTGCCAGCAGTGACAGGACCCAGGAGGTCAATCAGCCCCAGCATTTT	TRBJ1-5	few	-	TRBV6-1
CASRTRPGASVYGYTF	TGTGCCAGCAGGACCCGTCCAGGGGCGTCCGTCTATGGCTACACCTTC	TRBJ1-2	-	-	TRBV28
CASSLSLGDGYGYTF	TGTGCCAGTAGTCTGTCTCTGGGAGATGGCTATGGCTACACCTTC	TRBJ1-2	-	-	TRBV19
CASSPTLFYNSPLHF	TGTGCCAGCTCCCCAACGCTATTTTATAATTCACCCCTCCACTTT	TRBJ1-6	-	-	TRBV18
CASSSTTGQQPQHF	TGTGCCAGCAGCTCCACAACAGGGCAACAGCCCCAGCATTTT	TRBJ1-5	-	-	TRBV7-9
CASSQAEVLLYNEQFF	TGCGCCAGCAGCCAAGCTGAAGTTCTACTTTACAATGAGCAGTTCTTC	TRBJ2-1	few	-	TRBV4-1
CASSNDRANQPQHF	TGTGCCAGTAGTAACGACAGGGCAAATCAGCCCCAGCATTTT	TRBJ1-5	few	TRBD1	TRBV19
CASSLSPTGELFF	TGTGCCAGCAGCCTGTCCCCGACCGGGGAGCTGTTTTTT	TRBJ2-2	-	-	TRBV7-8
CAIRPPPGTGRANTIYF	TGTGCCATCAGACCCCCGCCCGGGACAGGGAGGGCGAACACCATATATTTT	TRBJ1-3	-	TRBD1	TRBV10-3
CASSRLWTPETYNEQFF	TGTGCCAGCAGCCGACTCTGGACTCCCGAAACCTACAATGAGCAGTTCTTC	TRBJ2-1	-	-	TRBV4-2
CAISGGAYEQYF	TGTGCCATCAGCGGAGGGGCCTACGAGCAGTACTTC	TRBJ2-7	-	-	TRBV10-3
CASSQGPLQRGGHKTSYNEQFF	TGCGCCAGCAGCCAAGGTCCCCTTCAGCGGGGGGGCCATAAAACCTCCTACAATGAGCAGTTCTTC	TRBJ2-1	-	TRBD2	TRBV4-1
CASSLGGAGGGDTQYF	TGTGCCAGCAGCTTAGGGGGAGCGGGGGGTGGAGATACGCAGTATTTT	TRBJ2-3	-	TRBD2	TRBV7-2
CASSIGAVGQGAQPQHF	TGTGCCAGTAGTATAGGTGCGGTCGGGCAGGGGGCTCAGCCCCAGCATTTT	TRBJ1-5	few	TRBD1	TRBV19
CASSHFGESSYNEQFF	TGCGCCAGCAGCCACTTCGGGGAGAGCTCCTACAATGAGCAGTTCTTC	TRBJ2-1	few	-	TRBV4-1
CASSAPDGGGEKLFF	TGCGCCAGCAGTGCCCCTGATGGGGGCGGGGAAAAACTGTTTTTT	TRBJ1-4	few	-	TRBV5-1
CASSRPIQGGYGYTF	TGTGCCAGCAGCCGTCCCATTCAGGGGGGCTATGGCTACACCTTC	TRBJ1-2	-	TRBD1	TRBV5-6
CASSIARPFGNTIYF	TGTGCCAGTAGTATAGCCAGGCCCTTCGGAAACACCATATATTTT	TRBJ1-3	-	-	TRBV19
CASSPRTVEAFF	TGTGCCAGCAGCCCCCGGACAGTTGAAGCTTTCTTT	TRBJ1-1	-	-	TRBV7-9